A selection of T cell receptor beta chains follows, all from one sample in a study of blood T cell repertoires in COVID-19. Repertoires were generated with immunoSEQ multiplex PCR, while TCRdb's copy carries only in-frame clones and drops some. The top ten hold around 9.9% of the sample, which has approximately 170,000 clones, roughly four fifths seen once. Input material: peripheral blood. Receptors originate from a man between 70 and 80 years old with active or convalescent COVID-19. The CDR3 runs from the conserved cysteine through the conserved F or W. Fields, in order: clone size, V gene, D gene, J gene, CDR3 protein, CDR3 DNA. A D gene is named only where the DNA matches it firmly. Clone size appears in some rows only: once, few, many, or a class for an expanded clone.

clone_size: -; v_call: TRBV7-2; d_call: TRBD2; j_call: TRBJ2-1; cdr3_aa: CASSLGLAGGSVQFF; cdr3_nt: TGTGCCAGCAGCTTAGGACTAGCGGGAGGTTCGGTGCAGTTCTTC
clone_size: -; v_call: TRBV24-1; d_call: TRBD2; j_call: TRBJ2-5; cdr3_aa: CATSASGETQYF; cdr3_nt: TGTGCCACCAGTGCTAGCGGAGAGACCCAGTACTTC
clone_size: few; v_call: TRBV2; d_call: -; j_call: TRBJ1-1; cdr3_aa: CASGGWDTEAFF; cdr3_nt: TGTGCCAGTGGCGGCTGGGACACTGAAGCTTTCTTT
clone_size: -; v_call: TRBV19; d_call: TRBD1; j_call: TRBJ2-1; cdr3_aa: CASRDREVWLF; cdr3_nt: TGTGCCAGTAGGGACAGGGAAGTTTGGCTCTTC
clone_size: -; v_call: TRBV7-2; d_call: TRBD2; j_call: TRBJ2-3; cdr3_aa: CASSLGDGGRAGTQYF; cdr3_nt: TGTGCCAGCAGCTTAGGGGACGGCGGGAGGGCCGGTACGCAGTATTTT
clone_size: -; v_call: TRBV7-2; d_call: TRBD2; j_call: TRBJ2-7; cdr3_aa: CASSRRESEQYF; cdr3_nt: TGTGCCAGCAGCCGGCGGGAGAGCGAGCAGTACTTC
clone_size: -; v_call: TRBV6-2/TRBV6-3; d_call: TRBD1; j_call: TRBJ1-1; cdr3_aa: CASSQVNRGRDTEAFF; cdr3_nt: TGTGCCAGCAGTCAAGTGAATAGGGGGCGCGACACTGAAGCTTTCTTT
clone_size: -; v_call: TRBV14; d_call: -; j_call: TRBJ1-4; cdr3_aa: CASSVASWGHSNEKLFF; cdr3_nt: TGTGCCAGCAGTGTCGCTTCTTGGGGACACTCTAATGAAAAACTGTTTTTT
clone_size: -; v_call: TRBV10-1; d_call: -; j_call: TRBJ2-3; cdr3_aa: CASSEVVVTDTQYF; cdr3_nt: TGCGCCAGCAGTGAGGTAGTTGTGACAGATACGCAGTATTTT
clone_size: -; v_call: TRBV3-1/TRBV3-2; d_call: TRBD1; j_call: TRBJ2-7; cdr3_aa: CASSPTGQRNEQYF; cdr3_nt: TGTGCCAGCAGCCCCACGGGACAGCGAAACGAGCAGTACTTC
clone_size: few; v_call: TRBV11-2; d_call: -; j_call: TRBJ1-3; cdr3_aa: CASSSLTVSGNTIYF; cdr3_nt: TGTGCCAGCAGCTCCCTAACCGTCTCTGGAAACACCATATATTTT
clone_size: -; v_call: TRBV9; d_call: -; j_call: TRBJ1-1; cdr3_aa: CASSVGGGGTEAFF; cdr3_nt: TGTGCCAGCAGCGTAGGCGGGGGGGGAACTGAAGCTTTCTTT
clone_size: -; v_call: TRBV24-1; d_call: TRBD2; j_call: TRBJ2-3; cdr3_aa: CATSDDALAAHTQYF; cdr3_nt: TGTGCCACCAGTGATGACGCACTAGCGGCGCATACGCAGTATTTT
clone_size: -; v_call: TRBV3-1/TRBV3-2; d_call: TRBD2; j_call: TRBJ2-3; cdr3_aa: CASSPHWEVAGSTDTQYF; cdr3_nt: TGTGCCAGCAGCCCGCACTGGGAGGTAGCGGGCAGCACAGATACGCAGTATTTT
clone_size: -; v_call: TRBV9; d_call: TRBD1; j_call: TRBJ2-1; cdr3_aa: CASSVRGRGQSDEQFF; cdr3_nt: TGTGCCAGCAGCGTACGGGGCAGGGGGCAAAGCGATGAGCAGTTCTTC
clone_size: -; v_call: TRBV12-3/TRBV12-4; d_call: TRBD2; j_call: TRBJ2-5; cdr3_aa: CASSGGPQETQYF; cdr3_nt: TGTGCCAGTTCGGGAGGCCCCCAAGAGACCCAGTACTTC
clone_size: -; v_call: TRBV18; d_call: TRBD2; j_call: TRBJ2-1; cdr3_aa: CASSPPSGSSYNEQFF; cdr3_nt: TGTGCCAGCTCACCGCCTAGCGGTAGCTCCTACAATGAGCAGTTCTTC
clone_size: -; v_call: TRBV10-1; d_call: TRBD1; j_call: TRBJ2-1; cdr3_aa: CASSEATGDEQFF; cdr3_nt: TGCGCCAGCAGTGAGGCGACAGGGGATGAGCAGTTCTTC
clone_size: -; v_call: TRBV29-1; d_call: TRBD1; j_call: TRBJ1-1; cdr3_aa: CSVDGQGRGTEAFF; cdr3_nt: TGCAGCGTAGATGGACAGGGGCGAGGTACTGAAGCTTTCTTT
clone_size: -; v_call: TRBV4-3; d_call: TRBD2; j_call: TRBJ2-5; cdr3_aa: CASSPSGGRETQYF; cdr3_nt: TGCGCCAGCAGCCCCTCGGGGGGACGGGAGACCCAGTACTTC
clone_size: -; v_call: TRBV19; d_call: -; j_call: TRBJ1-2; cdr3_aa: CASRGMGGPFFNGYTF; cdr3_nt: TGTGCCAGTAGGGGGATGGGAGGCCCATTCTTCAATGGCTACACCTTC
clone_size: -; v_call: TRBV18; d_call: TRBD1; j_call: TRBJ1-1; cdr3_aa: CASSPAGQSNTEAFF; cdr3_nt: TGTGCCAGCTCACCAGCGGGACAGTCGAACACTGAAGCTTTCTTT
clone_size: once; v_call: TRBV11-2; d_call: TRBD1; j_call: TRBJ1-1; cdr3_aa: CASSPSGTGGTEAFF; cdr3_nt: TGTGCCAGCAGCCCCTCCGGGACAGGGGGAACTGAAGCTTTCTTT
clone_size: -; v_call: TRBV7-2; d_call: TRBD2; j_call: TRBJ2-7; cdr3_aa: CASSLFGGPILREGHEQYF; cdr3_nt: TGTGCCAGCAGCTTATTTGGAGGGCCGATCTTGCGGGAGGGCCACGAGCAGTACTTC
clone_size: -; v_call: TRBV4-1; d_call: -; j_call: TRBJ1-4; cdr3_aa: CASSQEAATREKLFF; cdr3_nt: TGCGCCAGCAGCCAAGAGGCGGCCACTCGGGAAAAACTGTTTTTT
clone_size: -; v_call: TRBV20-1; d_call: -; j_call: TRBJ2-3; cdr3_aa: CSASPGLRPADTQYF; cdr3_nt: TGCAGTGCTAGTCCGGGACTCCGGCCTGCAGATACGCAGTATTTT
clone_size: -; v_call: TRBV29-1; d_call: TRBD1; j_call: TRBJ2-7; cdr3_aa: CSVGWDRGQWYEQYF; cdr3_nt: TGCAGCGTGGGTTGGGACAGGGGGCAGTGGTACGAGCAGTACTTC
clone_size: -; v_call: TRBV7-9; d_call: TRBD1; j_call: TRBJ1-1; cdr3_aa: CASSLGDSLNTEAFF; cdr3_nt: TGTGCCAGCAGCTTAGGGGACAGCCTGAACACTGAAGCTTTCTTT
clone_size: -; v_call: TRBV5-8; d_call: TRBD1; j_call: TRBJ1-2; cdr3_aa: CASSLGDRIYGYTF; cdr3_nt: TGTGCCAGCAGCTTGGGGGACAGGATCTATGGCTACACCTTC
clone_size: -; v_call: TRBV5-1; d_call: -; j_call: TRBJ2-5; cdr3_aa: CASSLARGGETQYF; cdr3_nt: TGCGCCAGCAGCTTGGCCAGGGGTGGGGAGACCCAGTACTTC